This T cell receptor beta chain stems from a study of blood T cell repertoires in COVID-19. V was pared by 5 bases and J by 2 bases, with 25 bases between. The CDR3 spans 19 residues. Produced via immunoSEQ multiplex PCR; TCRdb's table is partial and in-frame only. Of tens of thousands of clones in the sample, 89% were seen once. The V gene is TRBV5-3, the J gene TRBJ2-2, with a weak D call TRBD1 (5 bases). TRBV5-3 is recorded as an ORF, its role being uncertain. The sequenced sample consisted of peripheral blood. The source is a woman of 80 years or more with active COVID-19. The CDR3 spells CARSLRYGIRAKNTGELFF. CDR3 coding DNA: TGTGCCAGAAGTCTGAGGTACGGTATCAGGGCGAAAAACACCGGGGAGCTGTTTTTT.